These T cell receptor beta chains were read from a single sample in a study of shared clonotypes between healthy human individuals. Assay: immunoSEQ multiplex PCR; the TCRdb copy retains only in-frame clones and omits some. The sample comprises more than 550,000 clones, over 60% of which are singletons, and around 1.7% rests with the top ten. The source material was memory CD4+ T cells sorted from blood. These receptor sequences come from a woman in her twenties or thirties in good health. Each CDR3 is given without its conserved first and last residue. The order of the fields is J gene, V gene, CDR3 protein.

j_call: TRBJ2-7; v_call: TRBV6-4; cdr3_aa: ASSEGVGGAYEQY
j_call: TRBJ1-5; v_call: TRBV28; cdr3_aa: ASRIYNQPQH
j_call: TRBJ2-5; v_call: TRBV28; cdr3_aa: ASRPLAGAVETQY
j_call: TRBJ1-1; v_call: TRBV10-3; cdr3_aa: AISESTGGAGTEAF
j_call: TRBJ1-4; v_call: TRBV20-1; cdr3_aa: SASDEKLF
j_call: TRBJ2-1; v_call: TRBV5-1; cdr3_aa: ASRKRQESSYNEQF
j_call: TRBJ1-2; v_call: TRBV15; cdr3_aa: ATSRGPGTLSGYT
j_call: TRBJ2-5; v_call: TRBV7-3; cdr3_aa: ASSLFSGGQETQY
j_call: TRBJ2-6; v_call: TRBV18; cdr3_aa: ASSPPTSSSGANVLT
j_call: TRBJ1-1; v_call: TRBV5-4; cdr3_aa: ASSLDQENTEAF
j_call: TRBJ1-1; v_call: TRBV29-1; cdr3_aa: SGGRMNTEAF
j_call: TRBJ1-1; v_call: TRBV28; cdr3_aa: ASRRTGGYAEAF
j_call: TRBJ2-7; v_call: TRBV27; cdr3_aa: ASSKGLWDRTYEQY
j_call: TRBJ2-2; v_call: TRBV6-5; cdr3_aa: ASTLQGLNTGELF
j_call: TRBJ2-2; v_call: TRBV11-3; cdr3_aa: ASSFAMGELF
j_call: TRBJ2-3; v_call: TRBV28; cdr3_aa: ASSPILGGDSSTDTQY
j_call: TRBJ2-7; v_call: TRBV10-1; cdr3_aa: ASSEATFYEQY
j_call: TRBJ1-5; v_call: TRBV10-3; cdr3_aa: AISRPLHRRYSNQPQH
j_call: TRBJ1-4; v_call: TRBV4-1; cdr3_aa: ASSQVGQGDEKLF
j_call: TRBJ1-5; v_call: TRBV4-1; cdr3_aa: ASSLRTANQPQH
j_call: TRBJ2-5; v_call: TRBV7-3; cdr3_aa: ASSSKAIGPGETQY
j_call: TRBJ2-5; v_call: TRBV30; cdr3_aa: AWSVRASEETQY
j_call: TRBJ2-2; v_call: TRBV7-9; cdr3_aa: ASSLRAGGELF
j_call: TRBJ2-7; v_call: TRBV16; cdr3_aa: ASSQSARENEQY
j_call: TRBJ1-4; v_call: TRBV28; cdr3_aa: ASSWVYEKLF
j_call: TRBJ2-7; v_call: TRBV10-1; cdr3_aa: ASSESRTSGRVEQY
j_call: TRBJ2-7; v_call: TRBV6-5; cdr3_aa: ASSYSRGFHYEQY
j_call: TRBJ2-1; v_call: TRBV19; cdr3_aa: ASSMFRESYNEQF
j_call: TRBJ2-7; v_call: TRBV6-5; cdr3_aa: ASSPGLAGGHQY